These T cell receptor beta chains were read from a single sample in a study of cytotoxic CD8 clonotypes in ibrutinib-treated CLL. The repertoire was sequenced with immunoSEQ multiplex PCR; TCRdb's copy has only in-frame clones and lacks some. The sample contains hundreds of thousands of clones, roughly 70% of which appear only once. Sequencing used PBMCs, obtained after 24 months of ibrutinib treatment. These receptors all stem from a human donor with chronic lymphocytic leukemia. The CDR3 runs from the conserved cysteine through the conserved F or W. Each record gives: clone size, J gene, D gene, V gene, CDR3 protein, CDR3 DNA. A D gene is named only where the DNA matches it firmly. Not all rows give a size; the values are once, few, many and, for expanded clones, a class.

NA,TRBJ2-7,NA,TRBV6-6,CASSYEYEQYF,TGTGCCAGCAGTTACGAATACGAGCAGTACTTC
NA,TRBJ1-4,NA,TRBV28,CASSLDSPTNEKLFF,TGTGCCAGCAGCTTGGACTCCCCAACTAATGAAAAACTGTTTTTT
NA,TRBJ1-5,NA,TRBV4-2,CASSYRANPANQPQHF,TGTGCCAGCAGCTACAGGGCCAACCCCGCGAATCAGCCCCAGCATTTT
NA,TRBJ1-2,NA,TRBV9,CASSVDLGGYTF,TGTGCCAGCAGCGTAGACTTAGGGGGCTACACCTTC
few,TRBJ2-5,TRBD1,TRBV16,CASSREGAKETQYF,TGTGCCAGCAGCCGTGAGGGGGCGAAAGAGACCCAGTACTTC
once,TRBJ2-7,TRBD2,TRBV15,CATIGASGGAYEQYF,TGTGCCACCATCGGCGCTAGCGGAGGAGCCTACGAGCAGTACTTC
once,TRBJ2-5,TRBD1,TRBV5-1,CASSPGQHQETQYF,TGCGCCAGCAGCCCGGGACAGCACCAAGAGACCCAGTACTTC
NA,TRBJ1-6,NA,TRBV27,CASSAARVLTNNSPLHF,TGTGCCAGCAGTGCCGCCCGGGTCCTAACAAATAATTCACCCCTCCACTTT
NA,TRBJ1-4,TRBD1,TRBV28,CASSKQGLNEKLFF,TGTGCCAGCAGTAAACAGGGGCTGAATGAAAAACTGTTTTTT
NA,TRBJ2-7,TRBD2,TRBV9,CASSARDYYEQYF,TGTGCCAGCAGCGCACGGGACTACTACGAGCAGTACTTC